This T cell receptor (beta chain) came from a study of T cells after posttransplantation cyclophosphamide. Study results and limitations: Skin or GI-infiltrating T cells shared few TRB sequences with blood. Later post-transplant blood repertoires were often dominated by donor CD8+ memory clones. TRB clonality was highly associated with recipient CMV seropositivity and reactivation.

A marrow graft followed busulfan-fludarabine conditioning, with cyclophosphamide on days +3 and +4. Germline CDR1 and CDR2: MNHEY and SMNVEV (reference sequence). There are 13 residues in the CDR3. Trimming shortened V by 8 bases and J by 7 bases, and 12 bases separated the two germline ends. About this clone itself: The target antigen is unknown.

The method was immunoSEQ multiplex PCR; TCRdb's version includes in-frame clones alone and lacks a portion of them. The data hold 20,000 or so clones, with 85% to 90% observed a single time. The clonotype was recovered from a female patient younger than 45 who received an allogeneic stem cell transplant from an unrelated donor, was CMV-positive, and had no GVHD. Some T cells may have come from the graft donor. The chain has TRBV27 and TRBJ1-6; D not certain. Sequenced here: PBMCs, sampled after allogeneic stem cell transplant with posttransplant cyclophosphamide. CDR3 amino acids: CASSTAWNSPLHF. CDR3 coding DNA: TGTGCCAGCTCAACAGCCTGGAATTCACCCCTCCACTTT.